The text below deals with one T cell receptor beta chain. This entry is derived from a study of cytotoxic CD8 clonotypes in ibrutinib-treated CLL. Sequencing was performed with immunoSEQ multiplex PCR; in TCRdb, only in-frame clones are kept and a portion is missing. Of 25,000 to 30,000 clones in the sample, 55% to 65% were seen once. The sequence was obtained from a human donor with chronic lymphocytic leukemia. The starting material was PBMCs, obtained before ibrutinib treatment.

The DNA for the CDR3 is TGTGCCAGCAGTTATTTAGTAAGTTCGATATACTACGAGCAGTACTTC. Encoded protein: CASSYLVSSIYYEQYF. The rearrangement links TRBV6-6 to TRBJ2-7; D call uncertain. With 3 bases removed from V and 3 bases from J, the gap between germline ends came to 18 bases. The CDR3 is 16 residues long. Germline-derived CDR1 and CDR2 are MNHNY and SVGAGI (reference sequence).